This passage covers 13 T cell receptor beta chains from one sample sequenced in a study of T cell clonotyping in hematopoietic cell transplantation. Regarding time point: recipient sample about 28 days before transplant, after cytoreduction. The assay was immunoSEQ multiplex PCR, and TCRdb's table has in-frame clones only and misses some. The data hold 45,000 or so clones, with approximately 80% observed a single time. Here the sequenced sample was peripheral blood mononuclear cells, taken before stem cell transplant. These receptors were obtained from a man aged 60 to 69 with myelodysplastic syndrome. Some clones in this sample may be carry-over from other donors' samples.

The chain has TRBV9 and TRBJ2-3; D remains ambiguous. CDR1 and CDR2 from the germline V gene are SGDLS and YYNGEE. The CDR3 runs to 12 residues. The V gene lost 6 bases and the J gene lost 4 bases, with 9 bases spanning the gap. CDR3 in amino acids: CASTQGPDTQYF. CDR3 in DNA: TGTGCCAGCACCCAAGGACCAGATACGCAGTATTTT.

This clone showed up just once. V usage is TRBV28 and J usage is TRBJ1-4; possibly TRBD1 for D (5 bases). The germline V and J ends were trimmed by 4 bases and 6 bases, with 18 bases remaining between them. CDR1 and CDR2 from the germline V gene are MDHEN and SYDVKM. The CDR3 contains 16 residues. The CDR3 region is CASSSLPGTTDEKLFF. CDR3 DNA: TGTGCCAGCAGTTCCCTCCCCGGGACTACAGATGAAAAACTGTTTTTT.

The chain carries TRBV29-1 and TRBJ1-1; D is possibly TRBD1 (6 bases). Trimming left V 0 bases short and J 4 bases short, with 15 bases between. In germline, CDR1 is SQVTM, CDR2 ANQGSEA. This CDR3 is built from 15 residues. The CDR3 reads CSVEDPVKGVTEAFF. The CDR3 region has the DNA TGCAGCGTTGAAGATCCGGTTAAGGGGGTCACTGAAGCTTTCTTT.

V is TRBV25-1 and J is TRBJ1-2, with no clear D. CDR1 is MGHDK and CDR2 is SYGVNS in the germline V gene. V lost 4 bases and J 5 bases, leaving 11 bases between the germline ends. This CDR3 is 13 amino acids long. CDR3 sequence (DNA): TGTGCCAGCAGTGGAGGTTATCAGTATGGCTACACCTTC. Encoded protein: CASSGGYQYGYTF.

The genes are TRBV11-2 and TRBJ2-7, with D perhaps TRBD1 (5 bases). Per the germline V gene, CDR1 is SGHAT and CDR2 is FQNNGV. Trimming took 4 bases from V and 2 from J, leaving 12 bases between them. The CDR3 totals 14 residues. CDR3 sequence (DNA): TGTGCCAGCAGCTACCTGGACAAGCCCTACGAGCAGTACTTC. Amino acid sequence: CASSYLDKPYEQYF.

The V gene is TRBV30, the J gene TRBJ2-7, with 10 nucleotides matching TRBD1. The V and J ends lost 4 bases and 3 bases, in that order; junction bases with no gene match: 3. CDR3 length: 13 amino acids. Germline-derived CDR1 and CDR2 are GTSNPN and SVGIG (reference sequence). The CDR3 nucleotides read TGTGCCTGGAAGGGGACAGGGGACTACGAGCAGTACTTC. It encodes CAWKGTGDYEQYF.

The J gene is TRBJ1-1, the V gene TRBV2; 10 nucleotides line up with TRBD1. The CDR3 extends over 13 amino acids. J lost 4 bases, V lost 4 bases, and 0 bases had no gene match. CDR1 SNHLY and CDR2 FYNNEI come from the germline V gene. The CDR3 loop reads CASSGDRGTEAFF. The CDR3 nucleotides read TGTGCCAGCAGTGGGGACAGGGGCACTGAAGCTTTCTTT.

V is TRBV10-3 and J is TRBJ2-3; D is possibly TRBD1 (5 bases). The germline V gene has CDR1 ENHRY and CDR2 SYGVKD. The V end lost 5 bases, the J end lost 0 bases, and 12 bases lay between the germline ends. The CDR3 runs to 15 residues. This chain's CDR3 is CAISKGVSSTDTQYF. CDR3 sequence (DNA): TGTGCCATCAGTAAAGGGGTCTCTAGCACAGATACGCAGTATTTT.

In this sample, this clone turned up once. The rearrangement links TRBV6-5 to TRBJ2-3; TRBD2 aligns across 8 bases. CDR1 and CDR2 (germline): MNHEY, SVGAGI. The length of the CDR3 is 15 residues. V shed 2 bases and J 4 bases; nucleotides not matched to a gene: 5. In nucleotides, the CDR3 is TGTGCCAGCAGTTACATAGCGGGGACGCCAGATACGCAGTATTTT. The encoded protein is CASSYIAGTPDTQYF.

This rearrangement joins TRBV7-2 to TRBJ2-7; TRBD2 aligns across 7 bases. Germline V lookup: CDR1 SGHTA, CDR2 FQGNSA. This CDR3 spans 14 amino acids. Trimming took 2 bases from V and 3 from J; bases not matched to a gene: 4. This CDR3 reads CASSLFSSGYEQYF. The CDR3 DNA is TGTGCCAGCAGCTTATTTTCTAGCGGCTACGAGCAGTACTTC.

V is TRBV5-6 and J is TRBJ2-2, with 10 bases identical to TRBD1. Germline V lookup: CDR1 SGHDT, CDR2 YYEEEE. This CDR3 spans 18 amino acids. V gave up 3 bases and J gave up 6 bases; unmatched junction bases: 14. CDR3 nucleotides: TGTGCCAGCAGCTGGGGTCCGGGACAGGGGTTGGGAGCCGGGGAGCTGTTTTTT. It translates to CASSWGPGQGLGAGELFF.

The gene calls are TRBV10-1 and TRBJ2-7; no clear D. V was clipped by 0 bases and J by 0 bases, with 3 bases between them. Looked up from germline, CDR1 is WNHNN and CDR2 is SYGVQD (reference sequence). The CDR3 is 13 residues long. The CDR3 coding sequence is TGCGCCAGCAGTGAGTCCCCCTCCTACGAGCAGTACTTC. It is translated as CASSESPSYEQYF.

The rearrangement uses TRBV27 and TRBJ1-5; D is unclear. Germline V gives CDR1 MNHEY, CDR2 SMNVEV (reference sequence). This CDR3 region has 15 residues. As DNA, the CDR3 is TGTCCCTATCCAACCGCCCGATATAGCAATCAGCCCCAGCATTTT. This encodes CPYPTARYSNQPQHF.